Listed here is a single T cell receptor (beta chain). This clone was observed once. The antigen it recognizes is unknown. The input lacks base qualities; no much larger clone sits a single base away. From its cysteine to its phenylalanine, the CDR3 spans 13 amino acids. Only the CDR3 part of the read is kept: 39 bases, read in frame from the first base. The germline V gene supplies CDR1 MDHEN and CDR2 SYDVKM. For this chain, trimming is 8 bases at the V end and 7 bases at the J end, and the number of junction bases without a gene match is 5. This record belongs to a study of blood T cell repertoires in COVID-19 (dated by TCRdb to the early 2020s). Notes on the research overall: Collaborator samples came from the United States, Italy and Spain and covered acute and convalescent phases of COVID-19. The repertoires were released in a freely available public database meant as a resource for research on the immune response to SARS-CoV-2. Where available, HLA class I and class II types were obtained from metadata supplied by the sample provider rather than from assay-based typing. A de-identified subject ID, COVID-19 status, age in years and sex were almost always included in the sample metadata. The material from the prospective study consisted of cDNA or gDNA derived from T cells, B-cell-depleted T cells, or PBMCs. Samples were obtained from the ongoing ImmuneRACE study (first 160 participants) and from 1,000 to 1,500 subjects provided by 6 global collaborators. Subjects who had been exposed to COVID-19, were actively infected with it, or had recovered from it provided the deeply sampled blood TCRbeta repertoires that made up the dataset. General conclusions and limits of the study: How much clinical and demographic metadata was included differed by source and by participant, and the metadata was provided uncurated.

In the prospective study, participants were about 18 to 95 years old, resided in fewer than 25 geographic areas of the United States, and were enrolled through a virtual design. Cohort assignment in the prospective study relied on participant-reported clinical history from a screening survey and a study questionnaire. Mobile phlebotomists in the prospective study collected whole blood, serum and a nasopharyngeal or oropharyngeal swab from every participant. Over a roughly 2-month period, participants in the prospective study had the option of providing additional blood draws and questionnaires. Before DNA extraction, blood samples from the prospective study were shipped at room temperature or frozen. TCRbeta CDR3 regions were amplified from genomic DNA by means of the immunoSEQ Assay, a bias-controlled multiplex PCR. The authors processed their data as follows. Nucleated cell counts per sample were estimated from amplification of reference gene primers within the assay. To quantify the absolute abundance of each unique TCRbeta CDR3 rearrangement, sequence reads were collapsed and filtered. Productive Simpson clonality was computed per sample as the square root of Simpson's diversity index over productive rearrangements. TCRdb limited this immuneACCESS table to in-frame rearrangements with V and J called. A share of clones is missing; checked studies link under half to unresolved V genes, and the rest is unexplained. The DNA gave D and trimming, while V, J and clone size come from that table. The table for this sample lists 200,000 or so clones; roughly 89% of them were counted only once. About 2.1% of the sample lies in the top ten.

This sequence uses TRBV28 and TRBJ2-7; 13 bases in the middle match TRBD2. The TCR comes from a woman aged 40-49 years with acute COVID-19. Input material: PBMCs or T cells enriched from blood (not recorded which). The CDR3 region reads CASLGLAGEEQYF. The sequenced DNA is TGTGCCAGCCTCGGACTAGCGGGGGAAGAGCAGTACTTC.